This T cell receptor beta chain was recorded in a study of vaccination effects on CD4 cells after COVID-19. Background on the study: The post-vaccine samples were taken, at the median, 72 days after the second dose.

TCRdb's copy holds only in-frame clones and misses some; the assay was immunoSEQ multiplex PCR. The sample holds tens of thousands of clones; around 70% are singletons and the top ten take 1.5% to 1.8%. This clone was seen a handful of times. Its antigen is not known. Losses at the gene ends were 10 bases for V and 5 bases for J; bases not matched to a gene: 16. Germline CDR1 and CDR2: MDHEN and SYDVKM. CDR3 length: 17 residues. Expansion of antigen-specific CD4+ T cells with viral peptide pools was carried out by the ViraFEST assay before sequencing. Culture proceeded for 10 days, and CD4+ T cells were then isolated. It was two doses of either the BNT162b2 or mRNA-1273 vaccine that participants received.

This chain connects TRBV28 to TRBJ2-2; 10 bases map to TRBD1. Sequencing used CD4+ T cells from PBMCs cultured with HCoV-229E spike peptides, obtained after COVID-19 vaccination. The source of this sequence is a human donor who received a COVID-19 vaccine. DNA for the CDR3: TGTGCCACCGCATTACCGACCGGACAGGGGGGGACCGGGGAGCTGTTTTTT. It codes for CATALPTGQGGTGELFF.